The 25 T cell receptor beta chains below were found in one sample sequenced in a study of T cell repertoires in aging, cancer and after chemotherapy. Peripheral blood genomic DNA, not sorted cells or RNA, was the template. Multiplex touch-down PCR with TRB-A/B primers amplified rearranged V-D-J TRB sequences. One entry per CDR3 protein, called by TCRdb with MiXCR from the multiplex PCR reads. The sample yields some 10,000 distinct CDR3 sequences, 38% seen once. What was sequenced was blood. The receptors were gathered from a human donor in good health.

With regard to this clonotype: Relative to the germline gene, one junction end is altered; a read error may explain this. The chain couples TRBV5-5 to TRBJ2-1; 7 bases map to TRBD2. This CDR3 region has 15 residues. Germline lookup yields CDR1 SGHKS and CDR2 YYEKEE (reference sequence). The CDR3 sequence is CASSLAGDSYNEQFF. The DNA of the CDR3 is TGCGCCAGCAGCTTGGCGGGGGACTCCTACAATGAGCAGTTCTTC.

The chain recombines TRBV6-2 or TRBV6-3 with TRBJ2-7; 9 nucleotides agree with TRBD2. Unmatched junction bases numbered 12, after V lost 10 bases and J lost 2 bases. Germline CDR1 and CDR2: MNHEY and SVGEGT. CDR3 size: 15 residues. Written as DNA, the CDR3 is TGTGCCACGTGCGAGACAGGCGGGAGGGCCTACGAGCAGTACTTC. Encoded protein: CATCETGGRAYEQYF.

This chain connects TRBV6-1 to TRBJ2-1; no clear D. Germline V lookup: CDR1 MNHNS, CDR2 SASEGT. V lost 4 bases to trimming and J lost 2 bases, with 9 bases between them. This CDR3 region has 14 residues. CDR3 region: CASSVSLTYNEQFF. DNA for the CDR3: TGTGCCAGCAGTGTTAGTCTCACCTACAATGAGCAGTTCTTC.

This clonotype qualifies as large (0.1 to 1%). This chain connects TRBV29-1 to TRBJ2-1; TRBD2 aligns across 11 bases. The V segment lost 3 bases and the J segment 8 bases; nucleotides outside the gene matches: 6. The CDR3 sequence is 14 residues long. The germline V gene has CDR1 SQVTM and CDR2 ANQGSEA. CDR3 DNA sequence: TGCAGCGTTGACGGACTAGCGGGCTTGGATGAGCAGTTCTTC. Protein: CSVDGLAGLDEQFF.

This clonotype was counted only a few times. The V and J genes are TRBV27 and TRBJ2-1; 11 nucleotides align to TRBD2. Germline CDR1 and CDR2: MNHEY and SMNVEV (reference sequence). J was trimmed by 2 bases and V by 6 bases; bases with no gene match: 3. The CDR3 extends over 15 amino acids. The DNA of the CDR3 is TGTGCCAGCAGAATAGCGGGAGGGACCTACAATGAGCAGTTCTTC. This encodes CASRIAGGTYNEQFF.

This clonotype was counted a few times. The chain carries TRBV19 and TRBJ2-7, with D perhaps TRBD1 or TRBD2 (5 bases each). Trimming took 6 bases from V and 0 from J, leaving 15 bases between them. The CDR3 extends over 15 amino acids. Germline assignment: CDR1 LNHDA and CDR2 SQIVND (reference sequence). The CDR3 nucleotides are TGTGCCAGTAGGCCCCGGGGCGGCCCCTCCTACGAGCAGTACTTC. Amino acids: CASRPRGGPSYEQYF.

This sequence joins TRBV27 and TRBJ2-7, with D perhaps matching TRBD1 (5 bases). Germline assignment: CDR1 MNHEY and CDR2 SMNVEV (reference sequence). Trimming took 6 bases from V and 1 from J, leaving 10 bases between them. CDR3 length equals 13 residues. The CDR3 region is CASSPDMSYEQYF. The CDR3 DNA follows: TGTGCCAGCAGCCCGGACATGTCCTACGAGCAGTACTTC.

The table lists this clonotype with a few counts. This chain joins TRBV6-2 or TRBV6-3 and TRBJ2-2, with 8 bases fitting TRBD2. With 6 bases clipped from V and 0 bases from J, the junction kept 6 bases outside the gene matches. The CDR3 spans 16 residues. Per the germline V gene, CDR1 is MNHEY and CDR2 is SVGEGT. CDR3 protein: CASSPRGGTNTGELFF. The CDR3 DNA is TGTGCCAGCAGCCCACGGGGGGGAACGAACACCGGGGAGCTGTTTTTT.

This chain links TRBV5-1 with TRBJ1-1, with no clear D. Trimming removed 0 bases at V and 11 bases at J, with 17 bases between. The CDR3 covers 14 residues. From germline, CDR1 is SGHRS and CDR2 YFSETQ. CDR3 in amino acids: CASSLVGSYVEAFF. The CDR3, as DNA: TGCGCCAGCAGCTTGGTTGGCTCGTACGTCGAGGCTTTCTTT.

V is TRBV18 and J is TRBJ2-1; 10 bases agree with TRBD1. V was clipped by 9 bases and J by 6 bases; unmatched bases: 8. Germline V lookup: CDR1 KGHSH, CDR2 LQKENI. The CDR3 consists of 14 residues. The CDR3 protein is CASYAGQGINEQFF. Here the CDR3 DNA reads TGTGCCAGTTACGCGGGACAGGGGATCAATGAGCAGTTCTTC.

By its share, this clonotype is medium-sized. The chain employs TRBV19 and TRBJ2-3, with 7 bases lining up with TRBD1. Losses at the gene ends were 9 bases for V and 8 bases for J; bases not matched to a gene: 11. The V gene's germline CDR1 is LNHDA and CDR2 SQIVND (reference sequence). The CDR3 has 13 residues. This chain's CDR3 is CASGQAVSSTQYF. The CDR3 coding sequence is TGTGCCAGCGGACAGGCGGTTTCTAGTACGCAGTATTTT.

The CDR3 spells CASSSRLGLADPQETQYF. Written as DNA, the CDR3 is TGTGCCAGCAGCTCTAGACTTGGACTAGCGGACCCACAAGAGACCCAGTACTTC. This chain uses TRBV6-2 or TRBV6-3 with TRBJ2-5, with 10 nucleotides matching TRBD2. Unmatched junction bases numbered 15, after V lost 6 bases and J lost 2 bases. CDR1 MNHEY and CDR2 SVGEGT come from the germline V gene. The CDR3 sequence is 18 residues long.

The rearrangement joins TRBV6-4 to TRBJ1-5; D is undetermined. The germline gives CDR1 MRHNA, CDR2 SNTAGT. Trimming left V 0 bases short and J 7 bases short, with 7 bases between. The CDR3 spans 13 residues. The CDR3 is CASSDSANQPQHF. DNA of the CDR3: TGTGCCAGCAGTGACTCCGCTAACCAGCCCCAGCATTTT.

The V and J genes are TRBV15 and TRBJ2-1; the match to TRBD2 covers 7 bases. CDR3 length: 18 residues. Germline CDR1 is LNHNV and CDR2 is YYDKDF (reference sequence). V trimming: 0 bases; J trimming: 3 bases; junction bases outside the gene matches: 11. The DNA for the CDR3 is TGTGCCACCAGCAGAGATCGGGGAGAGCGGGAAAACTACAATGAGCAGTTCTTC. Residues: CATSRDRGERENYNEQFF.

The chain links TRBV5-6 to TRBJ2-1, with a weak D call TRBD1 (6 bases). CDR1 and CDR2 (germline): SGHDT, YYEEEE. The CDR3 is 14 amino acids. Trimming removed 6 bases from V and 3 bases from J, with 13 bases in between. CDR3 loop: CASNHRVSYNEQFF. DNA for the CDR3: TGTGCCAGCAACCACAGGGTAAGCTACAATGAGCAGTTCTTC.

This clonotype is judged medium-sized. The CDR3 DNA follows: TGCAGCGTTGACGGCCTCCCACCCAGCACAGATACGCAGTATTTT. Protein: CSVDGLPPSTDTQYF. This chain connects TRBV29-1 to TRBJ2-3; D not resolved. Germline CDR1 SQVTM, CDR2 ANQGSEA. This CDR3 is 15 amino acids long. V was trimmed by 3 bases and J by 0 bases, leaving 13 bases between them.

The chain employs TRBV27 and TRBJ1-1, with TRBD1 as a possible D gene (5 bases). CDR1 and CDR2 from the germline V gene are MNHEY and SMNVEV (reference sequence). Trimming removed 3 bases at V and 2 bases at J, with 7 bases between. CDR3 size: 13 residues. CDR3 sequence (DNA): TGTGCCAGCAGTTTGACAGATAACACTGAAGCTTTCTTT. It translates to CASSLTDNTEAFF.

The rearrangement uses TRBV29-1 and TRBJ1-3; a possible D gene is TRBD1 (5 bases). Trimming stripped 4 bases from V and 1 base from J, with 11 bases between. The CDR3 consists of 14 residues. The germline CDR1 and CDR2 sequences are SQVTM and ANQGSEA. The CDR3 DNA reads TGCAGCGTTGCCCTAGGGACGTCTGGAAACACCATATATTTT. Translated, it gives CSVALGTSGNTIYF.

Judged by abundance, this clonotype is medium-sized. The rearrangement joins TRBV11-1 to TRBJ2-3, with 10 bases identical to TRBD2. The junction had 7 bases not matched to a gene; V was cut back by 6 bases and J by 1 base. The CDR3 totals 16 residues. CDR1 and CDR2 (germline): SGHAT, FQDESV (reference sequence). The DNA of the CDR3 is TGTGCCAGCAGTCGAACTAGCGGGGAACGCACAGATACGCAGTATTTT. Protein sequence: CASSRTSGERTDTQYF.

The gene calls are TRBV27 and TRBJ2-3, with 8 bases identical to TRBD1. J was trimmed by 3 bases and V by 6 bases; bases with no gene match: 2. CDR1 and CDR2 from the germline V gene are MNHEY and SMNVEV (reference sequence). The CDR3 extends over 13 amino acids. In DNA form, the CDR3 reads TGTGCCAGCAGACGGACAGGGACAGATACGCAGTATTTT. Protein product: CASRRTGTDTQYF.

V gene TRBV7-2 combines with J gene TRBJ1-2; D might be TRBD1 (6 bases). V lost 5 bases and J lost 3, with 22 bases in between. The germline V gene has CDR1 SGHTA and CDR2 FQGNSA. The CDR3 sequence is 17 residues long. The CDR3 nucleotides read TGTGCCAGCAGCCGCAGTGCGACAGGCTATTTCGACTATGGCTACACCTTC. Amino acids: CASSRSATGYFDYGYTF. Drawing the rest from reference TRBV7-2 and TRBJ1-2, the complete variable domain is GAGVSQSPSNKVTEKGKDVELRCDPISGHTALYWYRQSLGQGLEFLIYFQGNSAPDKSGLPSDRFSAERTGGSVSTLTIQRTQQEDSAVYLCASSRSATGYFDYGYTFGSGTRLTVV.

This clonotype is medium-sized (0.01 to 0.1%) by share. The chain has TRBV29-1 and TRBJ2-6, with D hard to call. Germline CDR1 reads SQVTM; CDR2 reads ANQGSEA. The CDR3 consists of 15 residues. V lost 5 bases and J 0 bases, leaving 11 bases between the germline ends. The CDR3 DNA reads TGCAGCGTTTATCAACGCTACTCTGGGGCCAACGTCCTGACTTTC. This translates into CSVYQRYSGANVLTF. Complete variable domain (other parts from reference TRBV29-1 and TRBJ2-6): SAVISQKPSRDICQRGTSLTIQCQVDSQVTMMFWYRQQPGQSLTLIATANQGSEATYESGFVIDKFPISRPNLTFSTLTVSNMSPEDSSIYLCSVYQRYSGANVLTFGAGSRLTVL.

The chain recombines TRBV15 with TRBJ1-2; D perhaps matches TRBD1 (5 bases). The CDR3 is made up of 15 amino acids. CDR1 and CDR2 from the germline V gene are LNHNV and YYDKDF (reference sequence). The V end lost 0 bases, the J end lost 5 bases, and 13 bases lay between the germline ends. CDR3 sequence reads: CATSREAGGMYGYTF. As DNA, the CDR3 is TGTGCCACCAGCAGAGAGGCTGGGGGGATGTATGGCTACACCTTC.

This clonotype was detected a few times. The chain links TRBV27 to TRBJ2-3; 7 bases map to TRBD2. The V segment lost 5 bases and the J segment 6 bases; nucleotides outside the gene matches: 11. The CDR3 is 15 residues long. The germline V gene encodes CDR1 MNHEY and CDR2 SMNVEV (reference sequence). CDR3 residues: CASSRLTGGADTQYF. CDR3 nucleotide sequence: TGTGCCAGCAGTCGACTAACGGGAGGTGCGGATACGCAGTATTTT.

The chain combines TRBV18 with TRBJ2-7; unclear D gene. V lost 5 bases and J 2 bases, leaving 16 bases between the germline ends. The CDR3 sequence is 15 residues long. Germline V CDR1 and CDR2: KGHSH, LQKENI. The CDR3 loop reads CASSIYRDTTYEQYF. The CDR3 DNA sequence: TGTGCCAGCTCAATTTACCGCGACACCACCTACGAGCAGTACTTC.